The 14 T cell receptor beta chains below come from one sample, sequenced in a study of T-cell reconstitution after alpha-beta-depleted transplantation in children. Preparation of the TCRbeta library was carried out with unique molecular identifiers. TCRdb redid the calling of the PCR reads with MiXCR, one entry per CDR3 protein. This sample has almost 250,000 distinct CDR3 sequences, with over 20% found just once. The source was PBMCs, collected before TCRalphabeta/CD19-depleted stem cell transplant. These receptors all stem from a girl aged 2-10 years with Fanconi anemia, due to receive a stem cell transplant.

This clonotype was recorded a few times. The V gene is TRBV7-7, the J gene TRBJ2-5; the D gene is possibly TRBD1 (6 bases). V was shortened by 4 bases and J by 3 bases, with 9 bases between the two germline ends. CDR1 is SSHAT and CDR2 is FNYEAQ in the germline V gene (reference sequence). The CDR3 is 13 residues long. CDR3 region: CASSYRTEETQYF. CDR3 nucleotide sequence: TGTGCCAGCAGCTACCGGACAGAAGAGACCCAGTACTTC.

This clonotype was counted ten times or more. Here the CDR3 DNA reads TGTGCCAGCAGCTTGGCCTTAGGGGTCACTGAAGCTTTCTTT. Translating it yields CASSLALGVTEAFF. The chain couples TRBV5-4 to TRBJ1-1, with D perhaps matching TRBD1 (5 bases). V gave up 0 bases and J gave up 4 bases, with 10 bases separating them. Germline V lookup: CDR1 SGHNT, CDR2 YYREEE (reference sequence). The CDR3 has 14 amino acids.

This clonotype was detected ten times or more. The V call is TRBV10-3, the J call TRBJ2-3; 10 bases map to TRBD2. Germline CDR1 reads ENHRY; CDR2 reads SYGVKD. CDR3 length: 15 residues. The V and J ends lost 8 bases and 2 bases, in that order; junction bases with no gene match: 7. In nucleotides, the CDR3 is TGTGCCATCGGAGCTAGCGGGAGCCCCACAGATACGCAGTATTTT. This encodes CAIGASGSPTDTQYF.

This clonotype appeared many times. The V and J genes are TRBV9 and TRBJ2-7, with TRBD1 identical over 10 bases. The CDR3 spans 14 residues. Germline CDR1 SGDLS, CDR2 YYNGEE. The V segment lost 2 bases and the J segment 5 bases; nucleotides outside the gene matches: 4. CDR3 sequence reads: CASSVGTGANEQYF. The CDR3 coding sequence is TGTGCCAGCAGCGTTGGGACAGGGGCCAACGAGCAGTACTTC.

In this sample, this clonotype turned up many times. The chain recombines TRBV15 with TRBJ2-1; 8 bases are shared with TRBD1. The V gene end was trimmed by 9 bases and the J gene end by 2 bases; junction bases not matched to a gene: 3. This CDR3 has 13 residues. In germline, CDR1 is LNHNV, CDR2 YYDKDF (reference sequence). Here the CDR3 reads CATKTGAYNEQFF. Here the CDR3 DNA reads TGTGCCACGAAGACAGGGGCCTACAATGAGCAGTTCTTC.

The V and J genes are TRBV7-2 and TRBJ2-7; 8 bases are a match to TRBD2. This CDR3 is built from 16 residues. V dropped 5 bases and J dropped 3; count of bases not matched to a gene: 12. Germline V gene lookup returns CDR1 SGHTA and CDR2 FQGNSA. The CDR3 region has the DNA TGTGCCAGCAGCAGCTGGGGTCGGGGGGGCTTCTACGAGCAGTACTTC. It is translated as CASSSWGRGGFYEQYF.

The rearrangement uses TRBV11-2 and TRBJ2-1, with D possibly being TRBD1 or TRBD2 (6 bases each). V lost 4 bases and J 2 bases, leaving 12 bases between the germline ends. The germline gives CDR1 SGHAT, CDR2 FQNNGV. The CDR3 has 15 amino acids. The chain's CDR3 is CASSSVRGPYNEQFF. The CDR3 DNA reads TGTGCCAGCAGCTCAGTCCGGGGGCCCTACAATGAGCAGTTCTTC.

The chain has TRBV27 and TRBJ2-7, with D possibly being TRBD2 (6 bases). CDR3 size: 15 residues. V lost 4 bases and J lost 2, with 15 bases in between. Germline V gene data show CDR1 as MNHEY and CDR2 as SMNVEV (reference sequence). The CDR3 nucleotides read TGTGCCAGCAGTTCTCCAGGGCGGGGAACCTACGAGCAGTACTTC. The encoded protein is CASSSPGRGTYEQYF.

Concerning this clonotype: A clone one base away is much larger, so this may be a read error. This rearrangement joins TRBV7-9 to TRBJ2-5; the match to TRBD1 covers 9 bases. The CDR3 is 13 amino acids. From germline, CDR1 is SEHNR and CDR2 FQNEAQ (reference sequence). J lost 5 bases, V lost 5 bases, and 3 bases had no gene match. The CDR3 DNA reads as TGTGCCAGCAGCGACAGGGGGTATGAGACCCAGTACTTC. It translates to CASSDRGYETQYF.

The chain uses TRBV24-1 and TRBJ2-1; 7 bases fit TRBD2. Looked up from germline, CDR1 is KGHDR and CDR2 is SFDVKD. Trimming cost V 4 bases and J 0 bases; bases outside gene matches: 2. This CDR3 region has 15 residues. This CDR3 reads CATSDPSGSYNEQFF. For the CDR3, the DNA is TGTGCCACCAGTGACCCTAGCGGCTCCTACAATGAGCAGTTCTTC.

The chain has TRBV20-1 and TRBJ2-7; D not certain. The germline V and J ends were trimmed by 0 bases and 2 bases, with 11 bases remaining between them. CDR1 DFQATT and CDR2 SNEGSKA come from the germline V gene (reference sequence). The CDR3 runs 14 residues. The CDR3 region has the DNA TGCAGTGCTAGAGATCCCTGGCAGACCTACGAGCAGTACTTC. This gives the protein CSARDPWQTYEQYF.

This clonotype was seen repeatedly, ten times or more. In nucleotides, the CDR3 is TGCAGCGTTAACTCTGGGGCCAACGTCCTGACTTTC. Translation: CSVNSGANVLTF. The V call is TRBV29-1, the J call TRBJ2-6; the D is unclear. This CDR3 has 12 amino acids. Trimming left V 5 bases short and J 0 bases short, with 2 bases between. Germline V gene sequence: CDR1 SQVTM, CDR2 ANQGSEA.

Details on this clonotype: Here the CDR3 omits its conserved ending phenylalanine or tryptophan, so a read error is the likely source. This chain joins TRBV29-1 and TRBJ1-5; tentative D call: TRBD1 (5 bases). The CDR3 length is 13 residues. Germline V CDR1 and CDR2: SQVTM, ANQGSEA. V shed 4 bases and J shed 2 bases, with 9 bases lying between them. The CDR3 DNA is TGCAGCGTTGCTCGGGACCGCAATCAGCCCCAGCATTGT. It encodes CSVARDRNQPQHC.

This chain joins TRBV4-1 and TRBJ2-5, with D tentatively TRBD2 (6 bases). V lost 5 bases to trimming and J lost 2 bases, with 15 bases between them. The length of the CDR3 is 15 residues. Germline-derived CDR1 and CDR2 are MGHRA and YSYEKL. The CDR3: CASSSRDGRQETQYF. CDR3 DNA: TGCGCCAGCAGCTCCCGGGACGGGAGACAAGAGACCCAGTACTTC.